A single sample is the source of the 30 T cell receptor beta chains below, sequenced in a study of technical replicates of blood from several donors. The protocol was immunoSEQ multiplex PCR, while the TCRdb copy is restricted to in-frame clones and leaves out a portion. The repertoire holds tens of thousands of clones, with just under 95% as singletons. The source material was T cells isolated from PBMCs. The source of these receptors is a human donor in good health.

The rearrangement links TRBV7-3 to TRBJ2-3, with TRBD2 matching over 10 bases. CDR3 length: 16 residues. Germline CDR1 is SGHTA and CDR2 is FQGTGA. V dropped 1 base and J dropped 5; count of bases not matched to a gene: 6. Here the CDR3 reads CASSLIAGGGGDTQYF. DNA of the CDR3: TGTGCCAGCAGCTTAATAGCGGGAGGAGGAGGAGATACGCAGTATTTT.

This sequence joins TRBV28 and TRBJ2-7; D unclear. Germline V lookup: CDR1 MDHEN, CDR2 SYDVKM. Between the trimmed V and J ends, which lost 7 bases and 7 bases, there was a span of 20 bases. The CDR3 has 14 residues. CDR3 bases: TGTGCCAGCAAAAAACTTCTGAGGAGCTATGAGCAGTACTTC. Protein product: CASKKLLRSYEQYF.

The rearrangement uses TRBV28 and TRBJ1-4; the match to TRBD1 covers 10 bases. Germline V lookup: CDR1 MDHEN, CDR2 SYDVKM. The trim removed 5 bases at V and 4 bases at J, leaving 4 bases unmatched. This CDR3 contains 15 residues. In nucleotides, the CDR3 is TGTGCCAGCAGTATGACAGGGGGCAATAATGAAAAACTGTTTTTT. It specifies CASSMTGGNNEKLFF.

This rearrangement joins TRBV19 to TRBJ1-1; 10 bases align to TRBD1. The V segment lost 3 bases and the J segment 6 bases; nucleotides outside the gene matches: 7. The CDR3 is made up of 15 amino acids. Germline CDR1 and CDR2: LNHDA and SQIVND (reference sequence). CDR3 in amino acids: CASSIWTGGTPEAFF. In DNA, the CDR3 is TGTGCCAGTAGTATTTGGACAGGGGGGACTCCTGAAGCTTTCTTT.

This chain connects TRBV6-5 to TRBJ1-5; D remains unclear. Trimming stripped 0 bases from V and 5 bases from J, with 5 bases between. Germline CDR1 MNHEY, CDR2 SVGAGI. The CDR3 spans 13 residues. The CDR3 DNA follows: TGTGCCAGCAGTTACTCATCCGATCAGCCCCAGCATTTT. Its translation is CASSYSSDQPQHF.

The rearrangement uses TRBV11-2 and TRBJ1-2; D gene uncertain. CDR1 is SGHAT and CDR2 is FQNNGV in the germline V gene. The CDR3 length is 14 residues. Trimming took 5 bases from V and 0 from J, leaving 10 bases between them. The CDR3 loop is CASSRDFSNYGYTF. DNA for the CDR3: TGTGCCAGCAGCCGGGATTTCTCTAACTATGGCTACACCTTC.

V and J are TRBV25-1 and TRBJ2-1; TRBD2 matches at 14 bases. The CDR3 length is 15 residues. Trimming at V came to 2 bases and at J to 10 bases, leaving 4 bases not matched to a gene. Germline values: CDR1 MGHDK, CDR2 SYGVNS. CDR3 region: CASSEPGLAGDEQFF. For the CDR3, the DNA is TGTGCCAGCAGTGAACCGGGACTAGCGGGAGACGAGCAGTTCTTC.

V and J are TRBV18 and TRBJ2-5, with a weak D call TRBD2 (6 bases). The CDR3 has 15 amino acids. The germline CDR1 and CDR2 sequences are KGHSH and LQKENI. V lost 1 base and J 2 bases, leaving 11 bases between the germline ends. In DNA, the CDR3 is TGTGCCAGCTCACCACAAATCGGGGGACAAGAGACCCAGTACTTC. This sequence encodes CASSPQIGGQETQYF.

The gene calls are TRBV4-3 and TRBJ2-7; tentative D call: TRBD1 (6 bases). The length of the CDR3 is 13 residues. Trimming removed 3 bases from V and 2 bases from J, with 8 bases in between. Germline lookup yields CDR1 LGHNA and CDR2 YSLEER. The CDR3 coding sequence is TGCGCCAGCAGCCAGGGGACACCCTACGAGCAGTACTTC. Its translation is CASSQGTPYEQYF.

V usage is TRBV18 and J usage is TRBJ1-5, with 12 nucleotides matching TRBD1. V lost 3 bases to trimming and J lost 0 bases; unmatched junction nucleotides: 3. The CDR3 length is 17 residues. Germline V gives CDR1 KGHSH, CDR2 LQKENI. CDR3 DNA: TGTGCCAGCTCACCGGGACAGGGGGCTCTTAGCAATCAGCCCCAGCATTTT. Its translation: CASSPGQGALSNQPQHF. Filled out from reference TRBV18 and TRBJ1-5, the complete variable domain reads NAGVMQNPRHLVRRRGQEARLRCSPMKGHSHVYWYRQLPEEGLKFMVYLQKENIIDESGMPKERFSAEFPKEGPSILRIQQVVRGDSAAYFCASSPGQGALSNQPQHFGDGTRLSIL.

This chain connects TRBV27 to TRBJ1-1, with D possibly matching TRBD1 (5 bases). Trimming left V 0 bases short and J 5 bases short, with 13 bases between. The CDR3 contains 15 residues. Germline V CDR1 and CDR2: MNHEY, SMNVEV (reference sequence). The CDR3 region has the DNA TGTGCCAGCAGTTTATCGGGGGGATATTGGACTGAAGCTTTCTTT. It translates to CASSLSGGYWTEAFF.

The CDR3 region is CASSPSTDTQYF. The CDR3 DNA follows: TGTGCCAGCAGCCCAAGCACAGATACGCAGTATTTT. The V and J genes are TRBV5-4 and TRBJ2-3; D remains ambiguous. The CDR3 spans 12 residues. The V end was cut by 4 bases, the J end by 0 bases, with 3 bases between. From germline, CDR1 is SGHNT and CDR2 YYREEE (reference sequence). Drawing the rest from reference TRBV5-4 and TRBJ2-3, the complete variable domain is ETGVTQSPTHLIKTRGQQVTLRCSSQSGHNTVSWYQQALGQGPQFIFQYYREEENGRGNFPPRFSGLQFPNYSSELNVNALELDDSALYLCASSPSTDTQYFGPGTRLTVL.

The chain recombines TRBV14 with TRBJ2-7; D possibly corresponds to TRBD2 (6 bases). V was shortened by 0 bases and J by 1 base, with 13 bases between the two germline ends. The germline V gene encodes CDR1 SGHDN and CDR2 FVKESK. The CDR3 runs to 16 residues. This CDR3 reads CASSQDRGGYSYEQYF. The CDR3 region has the DNA TGTGCCAGCAGCCAAGATCGGGGAGGTTATTCCTACGAGCAGTACTTC. The variable domain in full, completed from reference TRBV14 and TRBJ2-7, reads EAGVTQFPSHSVIEKGQTVTLRCDPISGHDNLYWYRRVMGKEIKFLLHFVKESKQDESGMPNNRFLAERTGGTYSTLKVQPAELEDSGVYFCASSQDRGGYSYEQYFGPGTRLTVT.

The chain has TRBV6-5 and TRBJ2-1; 7 positions agree with TRBD2. There are 14 residues in the CDR3. Germline V gives CDR1 MNHEY, CDR2 SVGAGI. J was trimmed by 8 bases and V by 5 bases; bases with no gene match: 9. CDR3 sequence reads: CASSRGLGSDEQFF. The DNA for the CDR3 is TGTGCCAGCAGTCGCGGACTAGGGAGCGATGAGCAGTTCTTC.

CDR3 region: CASSAADRELETQYF. In nucleotides, the CDR3 is TGTGCCAGCAGCGCCGCGGACCGGGAGCTAGAGACCCAGTACTTC. V gene TRBV9 combines with J gene TRBJ2-5, with D perhaps TRBD2 (6 bases). This CDR3 contains 15 residues. CDR1 is SGDLS and CDR2 is YYNGEE in the germline V gene. Trimming took off 3 bases at V and 4 bases at J, with 16 bases between the two ends.

The J gene is TRBJ2-1, the V gene TRBV19; 13 nucleotides agree with TRBD2. V was pared by 5 bases and J by 4 bases, with 5 bases of the junction left unmatched. CDR1 LNHDA and CDR2 SQIVND come from the germline V gene (reference sequence). The CDR3 is made up of 16 amino acids. CDR3 bases: TGTGCCAGTAGTCGGAGGACTAGCGGGAGTTACAATGAGCAGTTCTTC. Translation gives CASSRRTSGSYNEQFF.

This chain joins TRBV29-1 and TRBJ2-5, with D tentatively TRBD2 (6 bases). CDR3 size: 15 residues. Germline values: CDR1 SQVTM, CDR2 ANQGSEA. The germline V and J ends were trimmed by 3 bases and 0 bases, with 14 bases remaining between them. The CDR3 region has the DNA TGCAGCGTTGAGAGACTAGAGGGGAACCAAGAGACCCAGTACTTC. This encodes CSVERLEGNQETQYF. The variable domain in full, with the rest retrieved from reference TRBV29-1 and TRBJ2-5, is SAVISQKPSRDICQRGTSLTIQCQVDSQVTMMFWYRQQPGQSLTLIATANQGSEATYESGFVIDKFPISRPNLTFSTLTVSNMSPEDSSIYLCSVERLEGNQETQYFGPGTRLLVL.

The rearrangement links TRBV11-2 to TRBJ2-7; TRBD2 might be the D (6 bases). The V and J ends lost 8 bases and 2 bases respectively, with 13 bases between them. CDR1 is SGHAT, CDR2 FQNNGV, per germline. The CDR3 totals 13 residues. The CDR3, as DNA: TGTGCCAGCTCTGAGACTAGAGCCTACGAGCAGTACTTC. It is translated as CASSETRAYEQYF.

The chain carries TRBV19 and TRBJ1-1; 7 positions match TRBD1. Germline CDR1 LNHDA, CDR2 SQIVND (reference sequence). The CDR3 runs 16 residues. The ends lost 3 bases at V and 4 bases at J; junction bases unmatched: 11. The CDR3: CASSIVQGKKATEAFF. DNA of the CDR3: TGTGCCAGTAGTATCGTACAGGGGAAGAAGGCCACTGAAGCTTTCTTT.

The chain joins TRBV15 to TRBJ2-7, with D tentatively TRBD1 (5 bases). The germline gives CDR1 LNHNV, CDR2 YYDKDF (reference sequence). V lost 6 bases and J 0 bases, leaving 12 bases between the germline ends. The length of the CDR3 is 14 residues. This CDR3 is CATSDRPNSYEQYF. In nucleotides, the CDR3 is TGTGCCACCAGTGACAGACCCAACTCCTACGAGCAGTACTTC.

The chain uses TRBV5-6 and TRBJ1-2; the D is unclear. The CDR3 contains 15 residues. Germline lookup yields CDR1 SGHDT and CDR2 YYEEEE. V lost 3 bases to trimming and J lost 6 bases, with 18 bases between them. As DNA, the CDR3 is TGTGCCAGCAGCTACTTAGGTTACGTAACTAATGGCTACACCTTC. Translated, it gives CASSYLGYVTNGYTF.

The gene calls are TRBV4-3 and TRBJ2-3; D call uncertain. The V and J ends lost 4 bases and 0 bases respectively, with 11 bases between them. The CDR3 is 15 residues long. In germline, CDR1 is LGHNA, CDR2 YSLEER. The CDR3: CASSPSVGSTDTQYF. CDR3 bases: TGCGCCAGCAGCCCCTCCGTCGGTAGCACAGATACGCAGTATTTT.

The chain uses TRBV6-6 and TRBJ1-5; TRBD1 agrees at 7 bases. Trimming took 10 bases from V and 7 from J; bases not matched to a gene: 7. Per the germline V gene, CDR1 is MNHNY and CDR2 is SVGAGI (reference sequence). The CDR3 is 12 amino acids. The CDR3 protein is CATETGSQPQHF. CDR3 sequence (DNA): TGTGCCACCGAGACAGGGTCACAGCCCCAGCATTTT.

This sequence joins TRBV27 and TRBJ2-7; 7 bases match TRBD2. CDR1 and CDR2 (germline): MNHEY, SMNVEV (reference sequence). Trimming at V came to 3 bases and at J to 3 bases, leaving 2 bases not matched to a gene. This CDR3 is built from 13 residues. CDR3 coding DNA: TGTGCCAGCAGTTTGGGGGGGGGCTACGAGCAGTACTTC. Translation gives CASSLGGGYEQYF.

The rearrangement links TRBV6-5 to TRBJ2-7; 9 nucleotides line up with TRBD2. CDR3 size: 14 residues. CDR1 is MNHEY, CDR2 SVGAGI, per germline. Germline trimming cut 2 bases from V and 4 bases from J; bases unmatched to any gene: 3. The CDR3 spells CASSYGTSTYEQYF. The CDR3 nucleotides read TGTGCCAGCAGTTACGGGACTAGCACTTACGAGCAGTACTTC.

The V and J genes are TRBV28 and TRBJ1-2; 9 nucleotides match TRBD1. There are 16 residues in the CDR3. CDR1 is MDHEN, CDR2 SYDVKM, per germline. V shed 4 bases, J shed 5 bases, and the junction held 11 bases outside the gene matches. The CDR3 sequence: CASSSGTGLIGYGYTF. CDR3 sequence (DNA): TGTGCCAGCAGTTCCGGGACAGGGTTGATTGGGTATGGCTACACCTTC.

The rearrangement uses TRBV6-1 and TRBJ1-2; D remains ambiguous. With 2 bases removed from V and 4 bases from J, the gap between germline ends came to 11 bases. Looked up from germline, CDR1 is MNHNS and CDR2 is SASEGT. The CDR3 length is 14 residues. CDR3 sequence (DNA): TGTGCCAGCAGTGAATGGCAAGGAGCCTATGGCTACACCTTC. This encodes CASSEWQGAYGYTF.

V is TRBV7-3 and J is TRBJ2-7, with a possible D match to TRBD1 (6 bases). From germline, CDR1 is SGHTA and CDR2 FQGTGA. This CDR3 contains 13 residues. Trimming took off 2 bases at V and 5 bases at J, with 10 bases between the two ends. CDR3 in DNA: TGTGCCAGCAGCTTAGAACCAGGGGACGAGCAGTACTTC. Amino acids: CASSLEPGDEQYF.

The chain has TRBV6-6 and TRBJ1-5; D uncertain. Looked up from germline, CDR1 is MNHNY and CDR2 is SVGAGI (reference sequence). The V and J ends lost 2 bases and 7 bases respectively, with 9 bases between them. The CDR3 is 13 amino acids. Written as DNA, the CDR3 is TGTGCCAGCAGTTACGACGGAGGGCAGCCCCAGCATTTT. It yields the protein CASSYDGGQPQHF.

The chain couples TRBV29-1 to TRBJ2-5; tentatively, D is TRBD1 (5 bases). Per germline, CDR1 SQVTM and CDR2 ANQGSEA. The V and J ends lost 5 bases and 1 base respectively, with 8 bases between them. This CDR3 is 12 amino acids long. CDR3 DNA sequence: TGCAGCGTTCAGGGTGGCCAAGAGACCCAGTACTTC. Amino acids: CSVQGGQETQYF.